This TCR beta chain was found in a study of cytomegalovirus exposure and HLA in healthy donors. General observations from the study: Later analysis reportedly placed an Asian-associated ancestry cluster below the roughly 680-donor mean in N-insertions.

Germline V gene data show CDR1 as GTSNPN and CDR2 as SVGIG (reference sequence). With V trimmed by 7 bases and J by 2 bases, 5 bases remained unmatched. This CDR3 has 13 amino acids. Comments on this clone: Its antigen is not identified.

Both 60 Vbeta primers and 13 Jbeta primers went into the PCR. Assay used: immunoSEQ multiplex PCR; TCRdb lists only in-frame clones, some missing. There are about 130,000 clones in the sample; about three quarters occur only once, and around 1.9% lies in the top ten. The chain uses TRBV30 and TRBJ1-3; 7 nucleotides line up with TRBD1. This TCR came from a woman between 40 and 50 years old in good health and CMV-seronegative. Sequencing was done on a sample of PBMCs. The chain's CDR3 is CAFADRAGNTIYF. The CDR3 bases are TGTGCCTTCGCAGACAGGGCTGGAAACACCATATATTTT.